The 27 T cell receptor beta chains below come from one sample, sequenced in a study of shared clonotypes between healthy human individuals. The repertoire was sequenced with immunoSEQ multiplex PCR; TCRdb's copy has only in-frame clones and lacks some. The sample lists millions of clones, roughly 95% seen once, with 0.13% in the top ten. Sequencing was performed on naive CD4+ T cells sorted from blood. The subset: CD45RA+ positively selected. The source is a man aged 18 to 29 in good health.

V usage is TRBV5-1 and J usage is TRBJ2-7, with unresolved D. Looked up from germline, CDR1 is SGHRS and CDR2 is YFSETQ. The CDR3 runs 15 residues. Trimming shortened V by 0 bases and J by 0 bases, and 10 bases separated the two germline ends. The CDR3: CASSLESSSSYEQYF. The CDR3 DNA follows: TGCGCCAGCAGCTTGGAGTCGTCGAGCTCCTACGAGCAGTACTTC. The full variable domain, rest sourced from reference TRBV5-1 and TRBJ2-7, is KAGVTQTPRYLIKTRGQQVTLSCSPISGHRSVSWYQQTPGQGLQFLFEYFSETQRNKGNFPGRFSGRQFSNSRSEMNVSTLELGDSALYLCASSLESSSSYEQYFGPGTRLTVT.

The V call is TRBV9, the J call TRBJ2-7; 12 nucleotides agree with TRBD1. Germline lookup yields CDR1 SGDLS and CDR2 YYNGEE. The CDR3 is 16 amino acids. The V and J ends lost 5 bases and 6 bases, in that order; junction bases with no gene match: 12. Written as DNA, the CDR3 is TGTGCCAGCAGTGTCGGGGACAGGGGGCGGAGAAGCGAGCAGTACTTC. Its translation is CASSVGDRGRRSEQYF.

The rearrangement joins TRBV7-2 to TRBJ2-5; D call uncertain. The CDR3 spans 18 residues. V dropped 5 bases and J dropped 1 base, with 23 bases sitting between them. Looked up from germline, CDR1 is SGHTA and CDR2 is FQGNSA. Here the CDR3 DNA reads TGTGCCAGCAGCCTACCACCCCGTGTCTTTCGGGTCCAAGAGACCCAGTACTTC. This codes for CASSLPPRVFRVQETQYF.

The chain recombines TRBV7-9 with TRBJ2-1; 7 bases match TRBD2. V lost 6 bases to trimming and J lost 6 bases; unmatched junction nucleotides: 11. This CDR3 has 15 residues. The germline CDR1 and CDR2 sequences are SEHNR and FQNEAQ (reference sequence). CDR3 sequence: CASSTVGGYGNEQFF. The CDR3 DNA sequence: TGTGCCAGCAGTACCGTGGGAGGGTACGGCAATGAGCAGTTCTTC.

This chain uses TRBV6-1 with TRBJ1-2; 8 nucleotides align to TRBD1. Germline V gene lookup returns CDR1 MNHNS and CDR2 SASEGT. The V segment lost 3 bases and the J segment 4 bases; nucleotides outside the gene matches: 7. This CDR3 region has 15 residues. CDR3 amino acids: CASSEFPGGVYGYTF. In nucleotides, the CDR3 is TGTGCCAGCAGTGAGTTTCCAGGGGGCGTCTATGGCTACACCTTC.

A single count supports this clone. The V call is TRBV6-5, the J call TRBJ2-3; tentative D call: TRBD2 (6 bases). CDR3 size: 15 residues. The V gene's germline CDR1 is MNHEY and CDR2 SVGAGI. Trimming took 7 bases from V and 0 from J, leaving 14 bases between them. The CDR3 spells CASKRGIFSTDTQYF. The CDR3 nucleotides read TGTGCCAGCAAACGGGGGATCTTTAGCACAGATACGCAGTATTTT.

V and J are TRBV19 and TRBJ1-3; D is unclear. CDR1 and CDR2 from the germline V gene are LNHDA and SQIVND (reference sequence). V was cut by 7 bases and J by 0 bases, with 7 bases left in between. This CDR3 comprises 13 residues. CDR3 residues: CASMAYSGNTIYF. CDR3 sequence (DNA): TGTGCCAGTATGGCTTACTCTGGAAACACCATATATTTT.

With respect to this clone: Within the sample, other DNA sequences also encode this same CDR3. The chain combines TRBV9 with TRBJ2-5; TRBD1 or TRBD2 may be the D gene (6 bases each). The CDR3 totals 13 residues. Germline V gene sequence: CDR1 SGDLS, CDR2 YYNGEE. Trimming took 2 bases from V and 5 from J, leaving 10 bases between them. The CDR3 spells CASSVQGGETQYF. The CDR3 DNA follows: TGTGCCAGCAGCGTTCAAGGGGGGGAGACCCAGTACTTC. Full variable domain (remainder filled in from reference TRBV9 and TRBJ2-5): DSGVTQTPKHLITATGQRVTLRCSPRSGDLSVYWYQQSLDQGLQFLIQYYNGEERAKGNILERFSAQQFPDLHSELNLSSLELGDSALYFCASSVQGGETQYFGPGTRLLVL.

This CDR3 is CASSIATLKGNEQFF. The CDR3 DNA reads as TGTGCCAGTAGTATAGCGACACTTAAGGGCAATGAGCAGTTCTTC. This chain connects TRBV19 to TRBJ2-1, with D unclear. The CDR3 is made up of 15 amino acids. The germline gives CDR1 LNHDA, CDR2 SQIVND (reference sequence). The V end lost 1 base, the J end lost 6 bases, and 13 bases lay between the germline ends.

The CDR3 DNA reads TGTGCCAGCAGCGTAGTAAGGACAGGGCCGCACGAGCAGTACTTC. As protein: CASSVVRTGPHEQYF. This chain joins TRBV9 and TRBJ2-7; the match to TRBD1 covers 8 bases. Per the germline V gene, CDR1 is SGDLS and CDR2 is YYNGEE. The V and J ends lost 0 bases and 5 bases, in that order; junction bases with no gene match: 7. The CDR3 sequence is 15 residues long.

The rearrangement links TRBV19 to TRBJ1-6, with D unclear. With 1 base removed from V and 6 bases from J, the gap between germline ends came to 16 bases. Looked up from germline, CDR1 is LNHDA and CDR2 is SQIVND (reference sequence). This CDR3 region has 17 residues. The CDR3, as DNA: TGTGCCAGTAGTATAGTTAAGCAAAGAGGATCTAATTCACCCCTCCACTTT. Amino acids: CASSIVKQRGSNSPLHF.

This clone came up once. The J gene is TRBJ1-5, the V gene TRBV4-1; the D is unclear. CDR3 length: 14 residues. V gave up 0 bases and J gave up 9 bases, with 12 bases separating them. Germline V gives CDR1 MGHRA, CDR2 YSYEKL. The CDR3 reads CASSQEGGERPQHF. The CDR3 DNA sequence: TGCGCCAGCAGCCAAGAAGGTGGGGAGCGGCCCCAGCATTTT.

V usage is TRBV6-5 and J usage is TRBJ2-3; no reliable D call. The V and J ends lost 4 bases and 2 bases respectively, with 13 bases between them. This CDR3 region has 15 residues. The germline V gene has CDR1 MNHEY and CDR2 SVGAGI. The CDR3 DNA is TGTGCCAGCAGTTCCACGAGTCCTCACACAGATACGCAGTATTTT. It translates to CASSSTSPHTDTQYF.

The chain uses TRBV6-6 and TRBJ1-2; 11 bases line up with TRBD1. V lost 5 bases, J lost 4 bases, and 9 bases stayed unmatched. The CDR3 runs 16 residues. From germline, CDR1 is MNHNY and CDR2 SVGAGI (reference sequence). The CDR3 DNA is TGTGCCAGCAGTCCCCTTTCCGGACAGGGGGCCTATGGCTACACCTTC. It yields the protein CASSPLSGQGAYGYTF.

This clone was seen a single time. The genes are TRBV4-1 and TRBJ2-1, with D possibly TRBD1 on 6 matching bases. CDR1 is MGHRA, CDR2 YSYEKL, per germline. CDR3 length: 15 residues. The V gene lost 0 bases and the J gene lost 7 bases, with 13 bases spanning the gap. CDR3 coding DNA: TGCGCCAGCAGCCAAGATATCGACAGGAATAATGAGCAGTTCTTC. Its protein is CASSQDIDRNNEQFF.

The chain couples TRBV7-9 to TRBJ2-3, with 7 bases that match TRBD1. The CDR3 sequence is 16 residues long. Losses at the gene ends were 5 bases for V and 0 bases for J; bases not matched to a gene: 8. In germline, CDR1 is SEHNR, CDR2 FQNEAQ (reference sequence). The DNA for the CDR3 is TGTGCCAGCAGCATTACCGGGACAGTGAGCACAGATACGCAGTATTTT. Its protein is CASSITGTVSTDTQYF.

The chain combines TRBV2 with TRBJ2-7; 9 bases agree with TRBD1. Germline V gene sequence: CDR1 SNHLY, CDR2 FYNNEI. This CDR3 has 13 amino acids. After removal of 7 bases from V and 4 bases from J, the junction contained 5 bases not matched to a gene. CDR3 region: CASTRQGGYEQYF. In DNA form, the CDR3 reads TGTGCCAGCACCCGACAGGGGGGGTACGAGCAGTACTTC.

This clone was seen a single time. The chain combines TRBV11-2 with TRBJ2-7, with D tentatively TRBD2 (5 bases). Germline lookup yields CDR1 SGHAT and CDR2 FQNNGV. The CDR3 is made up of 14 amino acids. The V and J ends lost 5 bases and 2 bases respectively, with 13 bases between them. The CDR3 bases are TGTGCCAGCAGCGAGGGTCGACTCACCTACGAGCAGTACTTC. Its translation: CASSEGRLTYEQYF. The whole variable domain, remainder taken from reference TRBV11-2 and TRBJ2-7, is EAGVAQSPRYKIIEKRQSVAFWCNPISGHATLYWYQQILGQGPKLLIQFQNNGVVDDSQLPKDRFSAERLKGVDSTLKIQPAKLEDSAVYLCASSEGRLTYEQYFGPGTRLTVT.

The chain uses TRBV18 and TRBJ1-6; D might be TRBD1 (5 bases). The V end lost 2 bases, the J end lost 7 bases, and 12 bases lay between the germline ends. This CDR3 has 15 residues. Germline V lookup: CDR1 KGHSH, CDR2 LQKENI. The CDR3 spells CASSPSIGGNSPLHF. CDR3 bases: TGTGCCAGCTCACCAAGTATTGGGGGAAATTCACCCCTCCACTTT.

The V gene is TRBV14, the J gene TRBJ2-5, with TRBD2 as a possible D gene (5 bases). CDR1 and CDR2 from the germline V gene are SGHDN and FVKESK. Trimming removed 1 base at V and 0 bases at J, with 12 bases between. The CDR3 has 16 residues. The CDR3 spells CASSQVGTRYQETQYF. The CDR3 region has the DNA TGTGCCAGCAGCCAAGTAGGCACTAGGTACCAAGAGACCCAGTACTTC.

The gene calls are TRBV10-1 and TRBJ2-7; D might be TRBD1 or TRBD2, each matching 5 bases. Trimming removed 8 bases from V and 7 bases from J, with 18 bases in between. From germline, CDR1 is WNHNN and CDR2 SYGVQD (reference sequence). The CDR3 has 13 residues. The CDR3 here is CASVEVLGREQYF. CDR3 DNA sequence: TGCGCCAGCGTCGAGGTTTTGGGACGGGAGCAGTACTTC.

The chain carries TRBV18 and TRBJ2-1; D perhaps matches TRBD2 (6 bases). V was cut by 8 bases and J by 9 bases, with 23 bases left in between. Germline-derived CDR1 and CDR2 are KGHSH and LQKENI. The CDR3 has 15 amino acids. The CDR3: CASRENNGAGREQFF. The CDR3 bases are TGTGCCAGCCGGGAGAACAACGGGGCGGGTCGTGAGCAGTTCTTC.

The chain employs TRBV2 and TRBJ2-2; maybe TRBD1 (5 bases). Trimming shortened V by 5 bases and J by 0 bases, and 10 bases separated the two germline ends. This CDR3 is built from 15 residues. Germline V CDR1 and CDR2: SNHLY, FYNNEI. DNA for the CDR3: TGTGCCAGCAGTTATCAGACAGCGAACACCGGGGAGCTGTTTTTT. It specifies CASSYQTANTGELFF.

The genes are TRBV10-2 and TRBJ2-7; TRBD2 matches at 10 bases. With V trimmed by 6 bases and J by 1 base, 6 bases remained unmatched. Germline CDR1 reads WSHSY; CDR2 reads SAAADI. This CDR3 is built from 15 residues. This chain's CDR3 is CASRRAGGTSYEQYF. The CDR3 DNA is TGCGCCAGCAGGAGAGCGGGGGGGACATCCTACGAGCAGTACTTC.

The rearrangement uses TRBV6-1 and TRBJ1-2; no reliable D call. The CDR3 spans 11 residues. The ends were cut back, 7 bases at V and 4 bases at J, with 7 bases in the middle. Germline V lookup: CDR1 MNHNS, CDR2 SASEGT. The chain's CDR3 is CASNTGYGYTF. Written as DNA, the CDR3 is TGTGCCAGCAACACGGGCTATGGCTACACCTTC.

CDR3 sequence (DNA): TGTGCCAGCCTGCTCAGGGGGCTGCGTTACGAGCAGTACTTC. As protein: CASLLRGLRYEQYF. The chain uses TRBV6-1 and TRBJ2-7; 8 bases map to TRBD1. The CDR3 is 14 residues long. Looked up from germline, CDR1 is MNHNS and CDR2 is SASEGT. V was clipped by 8 bases and J by 4 bases; unmatched bases: 10.

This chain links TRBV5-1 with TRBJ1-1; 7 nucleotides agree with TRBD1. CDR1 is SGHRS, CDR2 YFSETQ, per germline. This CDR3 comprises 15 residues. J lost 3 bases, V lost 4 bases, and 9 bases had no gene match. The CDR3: CASSNDRVWDTEAFF. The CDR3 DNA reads TGCGCCAGCAGCAATGACAGGGTGTGGGACACTGAAGCTTTCTTT.